This TCR beta chain was observed in a study of OX40 agonist ivuxolimab in advanced cancers. Notes on the study in general: At doses 0.1 to 3.0 mg/kg, CD4+ and CD8+ clones expanded.

If patients had autoimmune disease history or systemic immunosuppression, they were excluded. Trimming took off 1 base at V and 2 bases at J, with 9 bases between the two ends. CDR3 length equals 15 residues. Germline CDR1 and CDR2: MNHNS and SASEGT. Generated by immunoSEQ multiplex PCR, the TCRdb table keeps only in-frame clones and is missing some. The sample lists tens of thousands of clones, 88% occurring once. Concerning this clone itself: Its antigen is unknown.

The V and J genes are TRBV6-1 and TRBJ1-5; D not resolved. The origin of this receptor is an adult with an advanced solid tumor such as melanoma, head and neck, liver or kidney cancer. This specimen consisted of CD4+ or CD8+ T cells sorted from blood, obtained in a trial of the OX40 agonist ivuxolimab. The CDR3 DNA sequence: TGTGCCAGCAGTGAAGGCGGAGTAGGCAATCAGCCCCAGCATTTT. Its protein product is CASSEGGVGNQPQHF.